Each of the 29 T cell receptor beta chains below was sequenced from the same sample in a study of neoadjuvant anti-PD-1 for oral cavity cancer. Produced via immunoSEQ multiplex PCR; TCRdb's table is partial and in-frame only. The sample consists of 16,000 or so clones, 50% to 70% of them appearing once. The material was PBMCs, obtained before nivolumab (anti-PD-1) treatment. The receptor source for this set is a person aged 40 to 85 with oral cavity squamous cell carcinoma.

A few counts support this clone. This CDR3 reads CASSRDGDLNYGYTF. In nucleotides, the CDR3 is TGCGCCAGCAGTCGGGACGGGGACCTCAACTATGGCTACACCTTC. The chain has TRBV5-1 and TRBJ1-2; weak D call: TRBD1 (5 bases). Germline loops: CDR1 SGHRS, CDR2 YFSETQ. V was pared by 5 bases and J by 2 bases, with 16 bases between. There are 15 residues in the CDR3.

The CDR3 here is CAAQLAGGSYNEQFF. In DNA, the CDR3 is TGTGCTGCACAGCTAGCGGGAGGCTCCTACAATGAGCAGTTCTTC. The V call is TRBV6-1, the J call TRBJ2-1; TRBD2 aligns across 11 bases. Germline loops: CDR1 MNHNS, CDR2 SASEGT. The CDR3 loop spans 15 amino acids.

J is TRBJ2-3 and V is TRBV7-3, with 7 bases aligning to TRBD1. The CDR3 spans 15 residues. CDR1 and CDR2 (germline): SGHTA, FQGTGA. Germline trimming cut 5 bases from V and 2 bases from J; bases unmatched to any gene: 7. CDR3 region: CASSLTGSITDTQYF. The CDR3 DNA reads as TGTGCCAGCAGCCTGACAGGGAGCATCACAGATACGCAGTATTTT. Complete variable domain (other parts from reference TRBV7-3 and TRBJ2-3): GAGVSQTPSNKVTEKGKYVELRCDPISGHTALYWYRQSLGQGPEFLIYFQGTGAADDSGLPNDRFFAVRPEGSVSTLKIQRTERGDSAVYLCASSLTGSITDTQYFGPGTRLTVL.

The V gene is TRBV7-2, the J gene TRBJ1-5; 10 bases fit TRBD1. Looked up from germline, CDR1 is SGHTA and CDR2 is FQGNSA. The CDR3 spans 15 residues. The trim removed 5 bases at V and 6 bases at J, leaving 7 bases unmatched. For the CDR3, the DNA is TGTGCCAGCAGCACCGGGACAGGGGACTCTCAGCCCCAGCATTTT. Residues: CASSTGTGDSQPQHF.

The sample holds one count of this clone. This rearrangement joins TRBV25-1 to TRBJ2-7; the D gene is possibly TRBD1 (7 bases). Germline CDR1 and CDR2: MGHDK and SYGVNS. This CDR3 is built from 15 residues. V lost 3 bases and J lost 6, with 18 bases in between. CDR3 in DNA: TGTGCCAGCAGTGATTTTAGGAACAGGGGAGGCGAGCAGTACTTC. Its protein product is CASSDFRNRGGEQYF.

The chain carries TRBV13 and TRBJ2-3; 9 positions agree with TRBD2. CDR1 and CDR2 from the germline V gene are PRHDT and FYEKMQ (reference sequence). Trimming cost V 5 bases and J 5 bases; bases outside gene matches: 11. This CDR3 is built from 16 residues. CDR3 in amino acids: CASSQTVAGVGDTQYF. For the CDR3, the DNA is TGTGCCAGCAGCCAAACCGTAGCGGGAGTGGGAGATACGCAGTATTTT.

This clone was detected a few times. The chain combines TRBV6-6 with TRBJ1-3; D ambiguous. The CDR3 is made up of 11 amino acids. Trimming stripped 7 bases from V and 8 bases from J, with 9 bases between. CDR1 and CDR2 (germline): MNHNY, SVGAGI (reference sequence). The CDR3 region is CASKTGDTIYF. The CDR3 DNA follows: TGTGCCAGCAAAACCGGGGACACCATATATTTT.

A few counts support this clone. V and J are TRBV9 and TRBJ1-1; D is unclear. The germline gives CDR1 SGDLS, CDR2 YYNGEE. CDR3 size: 14 residues. V lost 0 bases and J 2 bases, leaving 8 bases between the germline ends. CDR3 residues: CASSVVVQNTEAFF. Here the CDR3 DNA reads TGTGCCAGCAGCGTAGTCGTGCAAAACACTGAAGCTTTCTTT.

This clone was recorded a few times. The V call is TRBV7-9, the J call TRBJ1-5; D remains ambiguous. Germline V CDR1 and CDR2: SEHNR, FQNEAQ (reference sequence). The CDR3 loop spans 14 amino acids. The V end was cut by 1 base, the J end by 5 bases, with 9 bases between. Here the CDR3 reads CASSLDNSYQPQHF. CDR3 nucleotide sequence: TGTGCCAGCAGCTTAGACAACTCCTATCAGCCCCAGCATTTT.

The chain has TRBV28 and TRBJ1-1; D remains unclear. Germline CDR1 MDHEN, CDR2 SYDVKM. Trimming stripped 8 bases from V and 1 base from J, with 17 bases between. The CDR3 is 15 residues long. CDR3 DNA sequence: TGTGCCAGCCCTCCCCCGCGGAGAGGGAACACTGAAGCTTTCTTT. Residues: CASPPPRRGNTEAFF.

The chain has TRBV30 and TRBJ2-5; D is unresolved. This CDR3 comprises 11 residues. Germline V gene data show CDR1 as GTSNPN and CDR2 as SVGIG (reference sequence). Trimming stripped 1 base from V and 9 bases from J, with 9 bases between. The CDR3 DNA sequence: TGTGCCTGGAGTGCTGCCGGGCCCCAGTACTTC. This translates into CAWSAAGPQYF.

The V call is TRBV5-1, the J call TRBJ2-7; no reliable D call. Germline CDR1 SGHRS, CDR2 YFSETQ. V was trimmed by 0 bases and J by 3 bases, leaving 10 bases between them. The CDR3 extends over 14 amino acids. The CDR3 DNA is TGCGCCAGCAGCTTGGAAGCTAAAAACTACGAGCAGTACTTC. Amino acid sequence: CASSLEAKNYEQYF. The full variable domain, completed using reference TRBV5-1 and TRBJ2-7, is KAGVTQTPRYLIKTRGQQVTLSCSPISGHRSVSWYQQTPGQGLQFLFEYFSETQRNKGNFPGRFSGRQFSNSRSEMNVSTLELGDSALYLCASSLEAKNYEQYFGPGTRLTVT.

The V and J genes are TRBV30 and TRBJ2-2; D remains ambiguous. CDR3 length: 14 amino acids. Germline lookup yields CDR1 GTSNPN and CDR2 SVGIG (reference sequence). With 1 base removed from V and 1 base from J, the gap between germline ends came to 7 bases. The CDR3 protein is CAWSGRMNTGELFF. In nucleotides, the CDR3 is TGTGCCTGGAGTGGACGGATGAACACCGGGGAGCTGTTTTTT.

This clone has a handful of counts. The chain links TRBV5-1 to TRBJ2-6, with a weak D call TRBD2 (5 bases). Trimming removed 0 bases at V and 8 bases at J, with 15 bases between. CDR1 SGHRS and CDR2 YFSETQ come from the germline V gene. The CDR3 covers 16 residues. The CDR3 nucleotides are TGCGCCAGCAGCTTGGATCCGGGGAGCTCTTCCAACGTCCTGACTTTC. Its protein is CASSLDPGSSSNVLTF.

J is TRBJ2-7 and V is TRBV2, with 9 nucleotides matching TRBD1. Germline-derived CDR1 and CDR2 are SNHLY and FYNNEI. Trimming took 7 bases from V and 9 from J; bases not matched to a gene: 10. This CDR3 has 13 amino acids. The CDR3 is CASTGQGSHGQYF. CDR3 DNA: TGTGCCAGCACGGGACAGGGATCCCACGGGCAGTACTTC.

The chain recombines TRBV29-1 with TRBJ2-7; D possibly corresponds to TRBD2 (6 bases). V lost 4 bases, J lost 3 bases, and 13 bases lay in between. The CDR3 has 13 amino acids. CDR1 and CDR2 from the germline V gene are SQVTM and ANQGSEA. The CDR3 region is CSVVTEGNYEQYF. DNA for the CDR3: TGCAGCGTTGTAACGGAGGGGAACTACGAGCAGTACTTC.

The chain recombines TRBV10-3 with TRBJ2-1; 11 bases line up with TRBD2. The CDR3 loop spans 15 amino acids. Per the germline V gene, CDR1 is ENHRY and CDR2 is SYGVKD. Trimming took 4 bases from V and 8 from J; bases not matched to a gene: 7. CDR3 in DNA: TGTGCCATCAGTGCAACTAGCGGGAGTTTCGATGAGCAGTTCTTC. Translating gives CAISATSGSFDEQFF.

V is TRBV5-1 and J is TRBJ2-2, with D uncertain. Germline CDR1 and CDR2: SGHRS and YFSETQ. Trimming removed 3 bases at V and 2 bases at J, with 2 bases between. The CDR3 loop spans 12 amino acids. This chain's CDR3 is CASSSNTGELFF. The CDR3 nucleotides are TGCGCCAGCAGCTCAAACACCGGGGAGCTGTTTTTT.

This clone was seen only a few times. The CDR3 reads CASSPLGSTTDTQYF. CDR3 DNA sequence: TGTGCCAGCAGCCCCCTGGGCAGCACCACAGATACGCAGTATTTT. V is TRBV7-6 and J is TRBJ2-3; D remains ambiguous. V lost 5 bases and J 2 bases, leaving 14 bases between the germline ends. This CDR3 region has 15 residues. Per the germline V gene, CDR1 is SGHVS and CDR2 is FNYEAQ.

The rearrangement joins TRBV5-6 to TRBJ2-2, with D unresolved. The V gene's germline CDR1 is SGHDT and CDR2 YYEEEE. The CDR3 consists of 15 residues. Deletions cut 4 bases from V and 2 bases from J, with 12 bases between. Here the CDR3 DNA reads TGTGCCAGCAGCCCCGACGGAAGAAACACCGGGGAGCTGTTTTTT. Its translation: CASSPDGRNTGELFF.

This chain joins TRBV5-6 and TRBJ2-7, with D uncertain. V was shortened by 1 base and J by 4 bases, with 12 bases between the two germline ends. Germline CDR1 SGHDT, CDR2 YYEEEE. The CDR3 extends over 14 amino acids. The CDR3 bases are TGTGCCAGCAGCTTGTATGGGCAGGCGTACGAGCAGTACTTC. Encoded protein: CASSLYGQAYEQYF.

This chain links TRBV4-1 with TRBJ1-5, with D uncertain. The CDR3 loop spans 16 amino acids. Germline V lookup: CDR1 MGHRA, CDR2 YSYEKL. The germline V and J ends were trimmed by 1 base and 0 bases, with 10 bases remaining between them. CDR3 bases: TGCGCCAGCAGCCAAGTCGGCAGCCATAGCAATCAGCCCCAGCATTTT. Protein: CASSQVGSHSNQPQHF.

V usage is TRBV13 and J usage is TRBJ1-1; 7 bases are shared with TRBD1. The V and J ends lost 5 bases and 5 bases, in that order; junction bases with no gene match: 5. Germline lookup yields CDR1 PRHDT and CDR2 FYEKMQ (reference sequence). CDR3 length: 13 amino acids. The CDR3 coding sequence is TGTGCCAGCAGCCGCAGGGGGGCTACTGAAGCTTTCTTT. Translating it yields CASSRRGATEAFF.

Sample share makes this clone medium-sized. The V and J genes are TRBV7-9 and TRBJ1-1, with D possibly being TRBD1 (5 bases). Germline CDR1 and CDR2: SEHNR and FQNEAQ (reference sequence). The CDR3 sequence is 13 residues long. V was pared by 8 bases and J by 0 bases, with 10 bases between. CDR3 region: CASDAGMNTEAFF. The DNA of the CDR3 is TGTGCCAGCGACGCAGGGATGAACACTGAAGCTTTCTTT.

This clone was seen a single time. This chain connects TRBV5-6 to TRBJ2-2; no firm D call. V lost 2 bases, J lost 2 bases, and 13 bases lay in between. This CDR3 contains 16 residues. Germline CDR1 is SGHDT and CDR2 is YYEEEE. Here the CDR3 DNA reads TGTGCCAGCAGCTTAATCGCTTGGGAAAACACCGGGGAGCTGTTTTTT. The encoded protein is CASSLIAWENTGELFF.

The chain joins TRBV10-3 to TRBJ1-1; TRBD1 matches at 9 bases. The CDR3 length is 15 residues. V was clipped by 6 bases and J by 2 bases; unmatched bases: 7. Germline V gene data show CDR1 as ENHRY and CDR2 as SYGVKD. The CDR3 spells CAISRDRAPNTEAFF. CDR3 in DNA: TGTGCCATCAGCCGGGACAGGGCACCAAACACTGAAGCTTTCTTT.

V usage is TRBV11-2 and J usage is TRBJ2-7; 7 bases map to TRBD1. CDR1 and CDR2 (germline): SGHAT, FQNNGV. The length of the CDR3 is 15 residues. V dropped 1 base and J dropped 7; count of bases not matched to a gene: 10. The CDR3 bases are TGTGCCAGCAGCTTAGGGGACAGAGGACCCCTAGAGCAGTACTTC. The encoded protein is CASSLGDRGPLEQYF.

Regarding this clone: An end of the junction differs from the germline gene, which may be a read error. The chain employs TRBV5-6 and TRBJ2-7; perhaps TRBD2 as D (5 bases). The CDR3 is 13 residues long. CDR1 is SGHDT, CDR2 YYEEEE, per germline. In DNA, the CDR3 is TGTGCCAGCAGCGTAGGACTGACTCCTTTCGAGGGCTTC. This translates into CASSVGLTPFEGF.

The J gene is TRBJ1-2, the V gene TRBV11-2; the D is unclear. The CDR3 runs 13 residues. Germline assignment: CDR1 SGHAT and CDR2 FQNNGV. The V gene lost 4 bases and the J gene lost 3 bases, with 9 bases spanning the gap. Here the CDR3 DNA reads TGTGCCAGCAGCTCTAGATGGGACTATGGCTACACCTTC. It is translated as CASSSRWDYGYTF.